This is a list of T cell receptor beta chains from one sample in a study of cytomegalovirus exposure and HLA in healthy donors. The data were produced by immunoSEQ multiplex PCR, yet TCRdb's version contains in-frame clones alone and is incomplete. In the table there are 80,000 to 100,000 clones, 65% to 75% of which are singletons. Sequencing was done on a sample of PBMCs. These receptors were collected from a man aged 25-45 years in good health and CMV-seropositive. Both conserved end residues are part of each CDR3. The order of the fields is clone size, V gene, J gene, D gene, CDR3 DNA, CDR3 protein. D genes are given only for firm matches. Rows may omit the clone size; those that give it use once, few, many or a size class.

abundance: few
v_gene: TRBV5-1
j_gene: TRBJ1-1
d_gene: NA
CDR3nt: TGCGCCAGCAGCTTGAACAGGAACACTGAAGCTTTCTTT
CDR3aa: CASSLNRNTEAFF

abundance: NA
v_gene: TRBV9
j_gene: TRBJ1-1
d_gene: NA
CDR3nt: TGTGCCAGCAGCTTCCGAGGGGGGGGTGACACTGAAGCTTTCTTT
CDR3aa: CASSFRGGGDTEAFF

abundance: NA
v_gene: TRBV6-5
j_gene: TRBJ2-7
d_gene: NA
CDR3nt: TGTGCCAGCAGTTACTCAGTACCGGGGGTGAACGAGCAGTACTTC
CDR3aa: CASSYSVPGVNEQYF

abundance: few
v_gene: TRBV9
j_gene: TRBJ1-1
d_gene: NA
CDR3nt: TGTGCCAGCAGCGTAACTCCCACCGGGTCTGAAGCTTTCTTT
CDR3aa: CASSVTPTGSEAFF

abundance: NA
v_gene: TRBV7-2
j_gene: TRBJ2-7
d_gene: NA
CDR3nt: TGTGCCAGCAGCCGCGGGGACCGACCGGGGGAGCAGTACTTC
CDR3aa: CASSRGDRPGEQYF

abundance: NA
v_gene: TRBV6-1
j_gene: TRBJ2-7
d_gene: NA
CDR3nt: TGTGCCAGCAGTGAACAGGGTCGGAGCGAGCAGTACTTC
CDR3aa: CASSEQGRSEQYF

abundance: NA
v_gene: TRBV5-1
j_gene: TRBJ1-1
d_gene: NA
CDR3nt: TGCGCCAGCAGTCACGGAAGTCGGCAGGCGAACACTGAAGCTTTCTTT
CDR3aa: CASSHGSRQANTEAFF

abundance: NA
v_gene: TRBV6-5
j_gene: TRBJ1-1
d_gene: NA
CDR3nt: TGTGCCAGCAGTTCTCCGGGGAATGAAGCTTTCTTT
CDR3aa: CASSSPGNEAFF

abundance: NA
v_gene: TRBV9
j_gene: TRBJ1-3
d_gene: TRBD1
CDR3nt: TGTGCCAGCAGAGGACAGGGCTTGAGGCACACCATATATTTT
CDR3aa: CASRGQGLRHTIYF

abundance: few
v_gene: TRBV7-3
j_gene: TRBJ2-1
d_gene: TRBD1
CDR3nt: TGTGCCAGCAGCTCGGACAGGGGGGAGTACAATGAGCAGTTCTTC
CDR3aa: CASSSDRGEYNEQFF

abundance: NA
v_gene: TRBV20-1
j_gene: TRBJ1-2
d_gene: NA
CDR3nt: TGCAGTGCTATAACGTCCGGGGGCTACACCTTC
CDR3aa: CSAITSGGYTF

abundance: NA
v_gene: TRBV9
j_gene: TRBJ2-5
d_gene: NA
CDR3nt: TGTGCCAGCACCGGACTTGAGGGGACCCAGTACTTC
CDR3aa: CASTGLEGTQYF

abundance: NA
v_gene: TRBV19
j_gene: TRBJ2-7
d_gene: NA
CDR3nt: TGTGCCAGTAGTTCGGGCGGGAACGCCTACGAGCAGTACTTC
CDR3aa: CASSSGGNAYEQYF

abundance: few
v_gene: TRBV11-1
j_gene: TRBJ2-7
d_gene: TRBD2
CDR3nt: TGTGCCAGCAGCTTCTCTAGCGGGCTAAAAGAAGAGCAGTACTTC
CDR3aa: CASSFSSGLKEEQYF

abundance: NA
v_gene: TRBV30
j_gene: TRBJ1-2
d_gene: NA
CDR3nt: TGTGCCTGGAGCCAAGGACAGCCTGGCTACACCTTC
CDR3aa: CAWSQGQPGYTF

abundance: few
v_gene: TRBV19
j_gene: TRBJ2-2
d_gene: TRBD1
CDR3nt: TGTGCCAGTAGTATCAGAGAGACAGGGGGCGTCGGGGAGCTGTTTTTT
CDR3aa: CASSIRETGGVGELFF

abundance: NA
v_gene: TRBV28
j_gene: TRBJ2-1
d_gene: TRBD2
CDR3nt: TGTGCCAGCAGCTGGCCGCTAGCGGGAGTAAACAATGAGCAGTTCTTC
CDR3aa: CASSWPLAGVNNEQFF

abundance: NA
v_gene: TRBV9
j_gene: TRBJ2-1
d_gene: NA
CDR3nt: TGTGCCAGCAGCCCAATGGGGCAAGGTGAGCAGTTCTTC
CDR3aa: CASSPMGQGEQFF

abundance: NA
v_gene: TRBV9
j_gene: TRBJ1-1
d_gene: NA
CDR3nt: TGTGCCAGCAGCAAGTCCCGAGACACTGAAGCTTTCTTT
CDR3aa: CASSKSRDTEAFF

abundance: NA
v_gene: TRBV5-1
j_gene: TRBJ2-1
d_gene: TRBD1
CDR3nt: TGCGCCAGCAGTAGCAGGGGGCTGAATGGTAAGCAGTTCTTC
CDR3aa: CASSSRGLNGKQFF

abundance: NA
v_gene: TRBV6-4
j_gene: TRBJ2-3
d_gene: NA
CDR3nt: TGTGCCAGCAGTGACATAAGGACAGACACAGATACGCAGTATTTT
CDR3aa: CASSDIRTDTDTQYF

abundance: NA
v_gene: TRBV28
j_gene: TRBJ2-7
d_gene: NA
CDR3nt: TGTGCCAGCAGGGTGACTCAACTCTACGAGCAGTACTTC
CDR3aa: CASRVTQLYEQYF

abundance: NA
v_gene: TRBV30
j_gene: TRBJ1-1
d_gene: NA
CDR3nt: TGTGCCTGGAGTGCGGACCGGGGGATGGGGACTGAAGCTTTCTTT
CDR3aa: CAWSADRGMGTEAFF

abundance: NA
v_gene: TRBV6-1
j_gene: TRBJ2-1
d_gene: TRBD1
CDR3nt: TGTGCCATCAGTGAGTCGGGACAGGCGGTCCTCAATGAGCAGTTCTTC
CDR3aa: CAISESGQAVLNEQFF

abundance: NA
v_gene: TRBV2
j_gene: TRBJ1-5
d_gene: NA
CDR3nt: TGTGCCAGCAGTGACTGGCAGAGCAATCAGCCCCAGCATTTT
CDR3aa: CASSDWQSNQPQHF

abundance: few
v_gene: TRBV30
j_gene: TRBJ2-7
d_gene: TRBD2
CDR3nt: TGTGCCTGGAGTGTACTAGCGGACGTCCACGAGCAGTACTTC
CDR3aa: CAWSVLADVHEQYF

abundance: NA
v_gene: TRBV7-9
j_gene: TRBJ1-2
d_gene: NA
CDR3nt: TGTGCCAGCAGCTTACCGGGGATGGATGGCTACACCTTC
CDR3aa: CASSLPGMDGYTF

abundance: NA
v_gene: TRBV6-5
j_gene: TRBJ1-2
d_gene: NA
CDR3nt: TGTGCCAGCAGTTACCGGGGTGTCTATGGCTACACCTTC
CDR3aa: CASSYRGVYGYTF

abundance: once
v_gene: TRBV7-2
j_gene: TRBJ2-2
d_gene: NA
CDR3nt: TGTGCCAGCAGCTCGTCCTACACCGGGGAGCTGTTTTTT
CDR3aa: CASSSSYTGELFF

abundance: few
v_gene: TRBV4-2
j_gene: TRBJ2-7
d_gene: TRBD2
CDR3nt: TGTGCCAGCAGCCAAGATTCGGCTAGCGGGTACGAGCAGTACTTC
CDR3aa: CASSQDSASGYEQYF

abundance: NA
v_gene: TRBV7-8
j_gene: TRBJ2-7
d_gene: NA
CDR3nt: TGTGCCAGCAGCTTAGCGGAATACGTTAGGGGCGGCTCGTACGAGCAGTACTTC
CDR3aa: CASSLAEYVRGGSYEQYF

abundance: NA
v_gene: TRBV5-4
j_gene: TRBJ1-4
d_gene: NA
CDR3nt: TGTGCCAGCAGCTTGGACAGGGAGAAACTGTTTTTT
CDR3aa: CASSLDREKLFF

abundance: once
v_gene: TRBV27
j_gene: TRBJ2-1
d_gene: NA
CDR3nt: TGTGCCAGCAGTTTATCACCAACAGGGACCTGGCGGGAGCAGTTCTTC
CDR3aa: CASSLSPTGTWREQFF

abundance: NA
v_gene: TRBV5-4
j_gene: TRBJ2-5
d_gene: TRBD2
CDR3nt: TGTGCCACCGCTGGTAGGGTAGCGGGGGGGGAAGAGACCCAGTACTTC
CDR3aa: CATAGRVAGGEETQYF

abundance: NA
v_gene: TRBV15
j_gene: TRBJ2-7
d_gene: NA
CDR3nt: TGTGCCACCAGCAGCGCCCGCGGGAACTACGAGCAGTACTTC
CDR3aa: CATSSARGNYEQYF

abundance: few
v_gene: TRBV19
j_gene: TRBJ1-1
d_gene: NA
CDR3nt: TGTGCCAGTAGTACCCCCGGGGGGTGGGGTACTGAAGCTTTCTTT
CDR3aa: CASSTPGGWGTEAFF

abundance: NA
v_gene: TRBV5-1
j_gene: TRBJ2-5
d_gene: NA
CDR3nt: TGCGCCAGCAGCTTTGGCAGGGAAGAGACCCAGTACTTC
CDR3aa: CASSFGREETQYF

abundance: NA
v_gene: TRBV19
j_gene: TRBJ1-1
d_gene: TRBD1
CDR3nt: TGTGCCAGTAGTATACAACAGGGGATAGCTTTCTTT
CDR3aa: CASSIQQGIAFF

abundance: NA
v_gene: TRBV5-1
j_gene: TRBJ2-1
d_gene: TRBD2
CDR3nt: TGCGCCAGCGGGAGTGCGGGGGGATACAATGAGCAGTTCTTC
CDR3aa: CASGSAGGYNEQFF

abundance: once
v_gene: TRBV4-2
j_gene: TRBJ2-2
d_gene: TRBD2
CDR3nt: TGTGCCAGCAGCCCCGGACTAGCGGGGGGTCCCGGGGAGCTGTTTTTT
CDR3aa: CASSPGLAGGPGELFF

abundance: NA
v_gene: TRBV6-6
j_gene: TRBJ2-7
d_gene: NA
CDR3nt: TGTGCCTCCGGGACACCAGTCTACGAGCAGTACTTC
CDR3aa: CASGTPVYEQYF

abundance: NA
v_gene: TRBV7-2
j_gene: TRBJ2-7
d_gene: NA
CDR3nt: TGTGCCAGCAGCTTAGCCTCGCGGGCCCTCTCCTACGAGCAGTACTTC
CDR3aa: CASSLASRALSYEQYF

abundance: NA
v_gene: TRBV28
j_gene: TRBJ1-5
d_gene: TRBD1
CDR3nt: TGTGCCAGCTCGACAGGGAATCAGCCCCAGCATTTT
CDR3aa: CASSTGNQPQHF

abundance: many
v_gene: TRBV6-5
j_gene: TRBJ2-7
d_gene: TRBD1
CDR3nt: TGTGCCAGCAGTTACTCGTCCGGGACAGGGGGCTTCGAGCAGTACTTC
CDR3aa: CASSYSSGTGGFEQYF

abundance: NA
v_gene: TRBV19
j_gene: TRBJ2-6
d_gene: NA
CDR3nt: TGTGCCAGTAGTAACACAGGGTCCGGGGCCAACGTCCTGACTTTC
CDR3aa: CASSNTGSGANVLTF

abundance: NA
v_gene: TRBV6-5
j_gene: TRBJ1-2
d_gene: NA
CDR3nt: TGTGCCAGCAGTTCCGGGACGGGAGAGGGCTACACCTTC
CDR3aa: CASSSGTGEGYTF

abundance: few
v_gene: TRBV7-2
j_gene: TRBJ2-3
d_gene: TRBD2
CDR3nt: TGTGCCAGCAGCCTGACTAGCGGAAGCACAGATACGCAGTATTTT
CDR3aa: CASSLTSGSTDTQYF

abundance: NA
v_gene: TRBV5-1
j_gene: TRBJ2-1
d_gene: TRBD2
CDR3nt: TGCGCCAGCGGTAGGACTAGCGAGTACAATGAGCAGTTCTTC
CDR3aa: CASGRTSEYNEQFF

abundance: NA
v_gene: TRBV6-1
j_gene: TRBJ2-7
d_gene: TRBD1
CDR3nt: TGTGCCAGCAGAGAACAGGGGGTATCCTACGAGCAGTACTTC
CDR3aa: CASREQGVSYEQYF

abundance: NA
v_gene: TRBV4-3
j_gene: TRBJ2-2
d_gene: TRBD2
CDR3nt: TGCGCCAGCAGCCAGTCCAGCGGGATAGGAACCGGGGAGCTGTTTTTT
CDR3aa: CASSQSSGIGTGELFF

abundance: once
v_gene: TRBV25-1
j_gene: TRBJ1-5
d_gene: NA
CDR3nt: TGTGCCAGCAGCCTTACAGGATCAAATCAGCCCCAGAATTTT
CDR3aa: CASSLTGSNQPQNF

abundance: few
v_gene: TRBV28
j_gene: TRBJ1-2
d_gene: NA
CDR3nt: TGTGCCAGCAGTTTAACTAGGGGGAACTATGGCTACACCTTC
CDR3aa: CASSLTRGNYGYTF